This is a list of T cell receptor beta chains from one sample in a study of shared clonotypes between healthy human individuals. The method was immunoSEQ multiplex PCR; TCRdb's version includes in-frame clones alone and lacks a portion of them. The sample contains under 1,100,000 clones, about 74% of which appear only once. The source material was memory CD4+ T cells sorted from blood. The source is a man in his late teens or twenties in good health. Each CDR3 is given without its conserved first and last residue. Some rows have no size entry. The others give once, few or many, or a class for an expanded clone.

clone_size j_call cdr3_length v_call cdr3_aa
NA TRBJ2-1 10 TRBV4-1 ASSQPSGGQF
NA TRBJ1-2 10 TRBV30 AWKGVPGGYT
NA TRBJ2-5 11 TRBV5-5 ASSPTWRETQY
few TRBJ1-4 10 TRBV6-1 ASSRAKEKLF
NA TRBJ1-5 14 TRBV9 ASSPGTGASNQPQH
once TRBJ2-1 14 TRBV7-9 ASSLRSGGTGDEQF
NA TRBJ2-6 14 TRBV7-9 ASSPAGQSGANVLT
NA TRBJ2-7 10 TRBV30 AWSSGGGSIN
NA TRBJ1-6 14 TRBV28 ASSLSAGPNNSPLH
NA TRBJ2-2 13 TRBV5-1 ASRLTSGGTGELF
NA TRBJ1-1 16 TRBV2 ASSLLSGVGGRPTEAF
NA TRBJ1-5 13 TRBV5-6 ASSLIGQGVQPQH
NA TRBJ2-2 12 TRBV7-7 ASSQNEGAGELF
NA TRBJ1-3 12 TRBV5-1 ASSLGGQINTIY
NA TRBJ1-2 12 TRBV5-6 ASSLQGENYGYT
once TRBJ2-4 11 TRBV18 ASSPPREGIQY
NA TRBJ2-2 12 TRBV18 ASSPDSNTGELF
few TRBJ2-1 16 TRBV4-1 ASSPGGFMIAGDNEQF
few TRBJ1-6 13 TRBV30 AWILGQGKGSPLH
NA TRBJ1-2 12 TRBV19 ASSPGQGDYGYT
NA TRBJ1-2 12 TRBV5-4 ASSPDKGNYGYT
few TRBJ1-5 14 TRBV2 ASSGDRPYSNQPQH
few TRBJ1-1 12 TRBV29-1 SAELGGVYTEAF
few TRBJ2-7 13 TRBV2 ASSADRGSPYEQY
NA TRBJ1-2 13 TRBV9 ASSVDGGFSYGYT
once TRBJ1-6 12 TRBV4-3 ASSQKGGSSPLH
NA TRBJ1-3 12 TRBV5-1 ASSLGGSGNTIY
NA TRBJ1-1 10 TRBV6-1 ASSTATTEAF
once TRBJ2-1 17 TRBV4-2 ASSQERGTSGGVSNEQF